The source of this T cell receptor beta chain is a study of blood T cell repertoires in COVID-19. V was clipped by 5 bases and J by 5 bases, with 9 bases between them. Germline V CDR1 and CDR2: SGHTA, FQGNSA. The CDR3 covers 12 residues. The method was immunoSEQ multiplex PCR; TCRdb's version includes in-frame clones alone and lacks a portion of them. The sample carries over 45,000 clones, 89% recorded once. The source of this sequence is a woman in her fifties or sixties with COVID-19, enrolled during active disease. The chain combines TRBV7-2 with TRBJ1-1; D is perhaps TRBD1 (5 bases). Sequencing was performed on peripheral blood. The DNA of the CDR3 is TGTGCCAGCAGCCCCCGGACAACTGAAGCTTTCTTT. Residues: CASSPRTTEAFF.